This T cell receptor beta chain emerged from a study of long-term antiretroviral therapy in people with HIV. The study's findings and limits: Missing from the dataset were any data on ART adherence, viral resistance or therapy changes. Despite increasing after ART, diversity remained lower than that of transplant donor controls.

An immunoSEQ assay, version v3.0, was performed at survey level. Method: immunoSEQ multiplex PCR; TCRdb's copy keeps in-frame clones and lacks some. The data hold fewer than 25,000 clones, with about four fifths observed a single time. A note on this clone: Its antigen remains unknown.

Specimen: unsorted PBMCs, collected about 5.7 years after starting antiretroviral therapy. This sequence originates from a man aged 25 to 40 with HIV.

CDR3 sequence: CASSWRVGSGNQETQYF. The CDR3 region has the DNA TGTGCCAGCAGCTGGAGGGTGGGTAGCGGGAATCAAGAGACCCAGTACTTC. The J gene is TRBJ2-5, the V gene TRBV5-4, with 8 bases matching TRBD2. Germline trimming cut 3 bases from V and 2 bases from J; bases unmatched to any gene: 12. Germline V gives CDR1 SGHNT, CDR2 YYREEE (reference sequence). The CDR3 has 17 amino acids.